The text below deals with one T cell receptor (beta chain). As yet, its antigen is unknown. This sample stems from a study of cytomegalovirus exposure and HLA in healthy donors. The wider study: Later, an analysis reported that the 120 or so validation repertoires had used the same platform as the 500 to 800 first-cohort repertoires.

Study results and limitations: TCR sequences were mostly rare, though some public TCRs occurred in many donors.

Produced via immunoSEQ multiplex PCR; TCRdb's table is partial and in-frame only. The table includes around 200,000 clones, approximately 84% detected once. The sequence was obtained from a young woman in good health and CMV-seropositive. Sequencing input: PBMCs.

The CDR3 loop is CASSQASRPASSYNEQFF. CDR3 in DNA: TGCGCCAGCAGCCAAGCATCGAGGCCGGCAAGCTCCTACAATGAGCAGTTCTTC. J is TRBJ2-1 and V is TRBV4-1; no clear D gene. V lost 1 base and J lost 0, with 16 bases in between. The length of the CDR3 is 18 residues. CDR1 and CDR2 from the germline V gene are MGHRA and YSYEKL.